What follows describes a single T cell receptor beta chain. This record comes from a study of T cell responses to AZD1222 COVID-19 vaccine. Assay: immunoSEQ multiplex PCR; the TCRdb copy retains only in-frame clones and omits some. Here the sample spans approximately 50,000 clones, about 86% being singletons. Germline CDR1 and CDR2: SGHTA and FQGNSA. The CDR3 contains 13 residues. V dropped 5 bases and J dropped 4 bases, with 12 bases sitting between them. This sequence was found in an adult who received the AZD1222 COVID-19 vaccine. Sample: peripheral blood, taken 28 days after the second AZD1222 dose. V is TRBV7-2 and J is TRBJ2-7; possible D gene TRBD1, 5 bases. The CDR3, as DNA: TGTGCCAGCAGCGGGCCAGGGAATTACGAGCAGTACTTC. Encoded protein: CASSGPGNYEQYF.